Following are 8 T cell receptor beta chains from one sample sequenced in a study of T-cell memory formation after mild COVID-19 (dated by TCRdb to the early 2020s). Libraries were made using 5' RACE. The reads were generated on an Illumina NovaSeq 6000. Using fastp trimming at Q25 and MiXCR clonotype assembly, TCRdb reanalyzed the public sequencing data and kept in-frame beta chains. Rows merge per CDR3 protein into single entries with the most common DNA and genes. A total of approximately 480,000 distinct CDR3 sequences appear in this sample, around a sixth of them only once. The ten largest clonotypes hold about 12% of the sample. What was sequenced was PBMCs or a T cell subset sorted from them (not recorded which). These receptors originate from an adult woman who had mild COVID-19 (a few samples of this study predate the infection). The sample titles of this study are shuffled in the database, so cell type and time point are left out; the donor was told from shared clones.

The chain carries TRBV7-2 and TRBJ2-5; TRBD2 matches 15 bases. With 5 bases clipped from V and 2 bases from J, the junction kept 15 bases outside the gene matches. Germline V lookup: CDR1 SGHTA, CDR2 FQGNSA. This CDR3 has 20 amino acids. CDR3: CASSGRTSGRALLTQETQYF. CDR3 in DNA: TGTGCCAGCAGCGGTAGGACTAGCGGGAGGGCCCTGCTTACTCAAGAGACCCAGTACTTC. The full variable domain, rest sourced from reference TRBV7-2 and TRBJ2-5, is GAGVSQSPSNKVTEKGKDVELRCDPISGHTALYWYRQSLGQGLEFLIYFQGNSAPDKSGLPSDRFSAERTGGSVSTLTIQRTQQEDSAVYLCASSGRTSGRALLTQETQYFGPGTRLLVL.

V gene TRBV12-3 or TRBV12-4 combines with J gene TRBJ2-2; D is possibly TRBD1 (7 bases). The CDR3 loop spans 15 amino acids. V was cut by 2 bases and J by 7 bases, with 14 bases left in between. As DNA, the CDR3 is TGTGCCAGCAGTTTACAGGGGGGTATGGACGGGGAGCTGTTTTTT. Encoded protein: CASSLQGGMDGELFF.

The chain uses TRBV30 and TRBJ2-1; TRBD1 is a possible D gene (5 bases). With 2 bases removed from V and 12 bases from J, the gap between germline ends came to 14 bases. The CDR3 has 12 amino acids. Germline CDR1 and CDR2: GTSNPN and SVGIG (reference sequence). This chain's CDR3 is CAWSPPRARQFF. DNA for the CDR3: TGTGCCTGGAGTCCCCCCAGGGCCCGGCAGTTCTTC. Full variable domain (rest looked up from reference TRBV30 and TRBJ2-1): SQTIHQWPATLVQPVGSPLSLECTVEGTSNPNLYWYRQAAGRGLQLLFYSVGIGQISSEVPQNLSASRPQDRQFILSSKKLLLSDSGFYLCAWSPPRARQFFGPGTRLTVL.

CDR3 nucleotide sequence: TGTGCCAGCAGCCAAGGGGCAGGATGGGGCACTGAAGCTTTCTTT. Translated, it gives CASSQGAGWGTEAFF. The genes are TRBV3-1 and TRBJ1-1; no firm D call. Looked up from germline, CDR1 is LGHDT and CDR2 is YNNKEL (reference sequence). The CDR3 is made up of 15 amino acids. Trimming shortened V by 1 base and J by 4 bases, and 13 bases separated the two germline ends. The variable domain in full, with the rest retrieved from reference TRBV3-1 and TRBJ1-1, is DTAVSQTPKYLVTQMGNDKSIKCEQNLGHDTMYWYKQDSKKFLKIMFSYNNKELIINETVPNRFSPKSPDKAHLNLHINSLELGDSAVYFCASSQGAGWGTEAFFGQGTRLTVV.

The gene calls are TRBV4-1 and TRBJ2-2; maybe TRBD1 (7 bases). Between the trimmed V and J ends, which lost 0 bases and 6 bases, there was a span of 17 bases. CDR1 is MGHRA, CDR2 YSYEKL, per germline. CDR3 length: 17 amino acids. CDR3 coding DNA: TGCGCCAGCAGCCAAGATCAGGAGGGGGCGCGCGCCGGGGAGCTGTTTTTT. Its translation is CASSQDQEGARAGELFF.

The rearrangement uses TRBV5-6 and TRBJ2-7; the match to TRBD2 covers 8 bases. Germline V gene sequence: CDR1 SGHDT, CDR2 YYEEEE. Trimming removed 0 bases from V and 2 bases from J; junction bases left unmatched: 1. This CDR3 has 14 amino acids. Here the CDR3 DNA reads TGTGCCAGCAGCTTGGGACTAGCGCCCTACGAGCAGTACTTC. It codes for CASSLGLAPYEQYF.

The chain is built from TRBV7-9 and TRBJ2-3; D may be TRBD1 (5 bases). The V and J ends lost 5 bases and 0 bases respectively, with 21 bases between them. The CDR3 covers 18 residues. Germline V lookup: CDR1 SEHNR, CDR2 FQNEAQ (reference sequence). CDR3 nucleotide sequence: TGTGCCAGCAGCCACTCCAGGGAATCTACGTCTAGCACAGATACGCAGTATTTT. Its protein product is CASSHSRESTSSTDTQYF. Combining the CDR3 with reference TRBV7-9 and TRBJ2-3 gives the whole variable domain DTGVSQNPRHKITKRGQNVTFRCDPISEHNRLYWYRQTLGQGPEFLTYFQNEAQLEKSRLLSDRFSAERPKGSFSTLEIQRTEQGDSAMYLCASSHSRESTSSTDTQYFGPGTRLTVL.

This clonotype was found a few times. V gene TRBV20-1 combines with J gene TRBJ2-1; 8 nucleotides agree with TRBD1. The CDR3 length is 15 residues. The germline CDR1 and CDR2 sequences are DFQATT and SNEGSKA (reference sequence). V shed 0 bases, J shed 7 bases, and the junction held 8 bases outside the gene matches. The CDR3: CSARDRGTGGNEQFF. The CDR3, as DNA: TGCAGTGCTAGAGATCGAGGGACAGGAGGAAATGAGCAGTTCTTC.